Each of the 14 T cell receptor beta chains below was sequenced from the same sample in a study of metastatic and nonmetastatic thyroid tumors. Prior to thyroid surgery, none of the patients had received any treatment. TCRdb called clones again from the PCR reads with MiXCR. The data show more than 70,000 clones, around 7.8% seen once. Material: blood. All receptors come from a female donor with papillary thyroid cancer or a benign thyroid nodule (not recorded which). Some clones in this sample may be carry-over from other donors' samples.

This clone was observed many times. The V and J genes are TRBV6-1 and TRBJ1-1; 10 bases are shared with TRBD1. After removal of 6 bases from V and 6 bases from J, the junction contained 10 bases not matched to a gene. The CDR3 has 15 residues. Germline CDR1 MNHNS, CDR2 SASEGT. In DNA, the CDR3 is TGTGCCAGCAGCCCAGGACAGGGGGGGGGGGCTGAAGCTTTCTTT. Residues: CASSPGQGGGAEAFF.

Ten or more counts support this clone. This chain links TRBV12-3 or TRBV12-4 with TRBJ2-3; no definite D call. The CDR3 totals 16 residues. V lost 6 bases to trimming and J lost 0 bases, with 16 bases between them. CDR3 sequence: CASRRRAIISTDTQYF. Written as DNA, the CDR3 is TGTGCCAGCAGACGTAGGGCCATTATTAGCACAGATACGCAGTATTTT.

This clone has at least ten counts. V gene TRBV24-1 combines with J gene TRBJ2-3; no clear D. Deletions cut 1 base from V and 0 bases from J, with 7 bases between. Germline V gives CDR1 KGHDR, CDR2 SFDVKD. This CDR3 has 15 amino acids. The CDR3 DNA follows: TGTGCCACCAGTGATTTTAAAGGCAGCACAGATACGCAGTATTTT. It codes for CATSDFKGSTDTQYF.

This clone appeared many times. The V gene is TRBV20-1, the J gene TRBJ1-1; D is undetermined. This CDR3 has 12 amino acids. Germline V gene sequence: CDR1 DFQATT, CDR2 SNEGSKA (reference sequence). Trimming shortened V by 0 bases and J by 4 bases, and 6 bases separated the two germline ends. The CDR3 DNA follows: TGCAGTGCTAGAGAAGGAGGCACTGAAGCTTTCTTT. Translating it yields CSAREGGTEAFF.

This clone was recorded a few times. This chain links TRBV7-2 with TRBJ2-3; 9 bases match TRBD2. After removal of 0 bases from V and 6 bases from J, the junction contained 1 base not matched to a gene. The germline CDR1 and CDR2 sequences are SGHTA and FQGNSA. The CDR3 runs 14 residues. The chain's CDR3 is CASSLASGGDTQYF. The CDR3 DNA reads as TGTGCCAGCAGCTTAGCGAGCGGGGGGGATACGCAGTATTTT.

There are many counts of this clone. This chain links TRBV9 with TRBJ2-6; D unclear. This CDR3 is 16 amino acids long. CDR1 is SGDLS, CDR2 YYNGEE, per germline. V shed 4 bases and J shed 0 bases, with 11 bases lying between them. CDR3 nucleotide sequence: TGTGCCAGCAGCCCCCGCAGCAGCTCTGGGGCCAACGTCCTGACTTTC. This encodes CASSPRSSSGANVLTF.

This sequence joins TRBV28 and TRBJ1-1; D possibly corresponds to TRBD1 (6 bases). Germline lookup yields CDR1 MDHEN and CDR2 SYDVKM. The CDR3 runs to 14 residues. V was shortened by 10 bases and J by 1 base, with 16 bases between the two germline ends. This CDR3 reads CATNLWTENTEAFF. DNA of the CDR3: TGTGCCACCAACCTATGGACAGAGAACACTGAAGCTTTCTTT.

The table lists this clone with many counts. The chain is built from TRBV5-5 and TRBJ1-2; D gene unclear. Trimming took off 4 bases at V and 2 bases at J, with 15 bases between the two ends. The germline V gene has CDR1 SGHKS and CDR2 YYEKEE (reference sequence). CDR3 length: 15 residues. CDR3 nucleotides: TGTGCCAGCAGCCTCGTTTGGGAGCAGAACTATGGCTACACCTTC. Its protein is CASSLVWEQNYGYTF.

This clone has ten or more counts. The chain is built from TRBV28 and TRBJ2-7, with TRBD2 matching 8 bases. Trimming at V came to 6 bases and at J to 1 base, leaving 8 bases not matched to a gene. Germline V gene lookup returns CDR1 MDHEN and CDR2 SYDVKM. The CDR3 extends over 15 amino acids. CDR3 protein: CASRAGRGRSYEQYF. The CDR3 region has the DNA TGTGCCAGCAGAGCCGGGAGGGGCCGTTCCTACGAGCAGTACTTC.

This clone was recorded at least ten times. The chain recombines TRBV11-1 with TRBJ2-1, with 10 positions matching TRBD1. After removal of 3 bases from V and 6 bases from J, the junction contained 2 bases not matched to a gene. Germline V gene sequence: CDR1 SGHAT, CDR2 FQDESV (reference sequence). The CDR3 spans 14 residues. CDR3 in amino acids: CASSLTGGINEQFF. The CDR3 region has the DNA TGTGCCAGCAGCTTGACAGGGGGCATCAATGAGCAGTTCTTC.

This chain uses TRBV13 with TRBJ2-6, with D perhaps TRBD2 (5 bases). Germline V gene sequence: CDR1 PRHDT, CDR2 FYEKMQ (reference sequence). The CDR3 contains 16 residues. Between the trimmed V and J ends, which lost 4 bases and 3 bases, there was a span of 13 bases. This CDR3 reads CASSWFRGSGANVLTF. The CDR3 nucleotides are TGTGCCAGCAGCTGGTTCCGAGGGAGTGGGGCCAACGTCCTGACTTTC.

This clone has only a few counts. This could be a read error, since a much larger clone is one nucleotide away. This same CDR3 is encoded by further DNA sequences in the sample. The chain uses TRBV5-6 and TRBJ1-2; D is ambiguous. CDR1 and CDR2 (germline): SGHDT, YYEEEE. The length of the CDR3 is 14 residues. V lost 3 bases and J lost 7, with 16 bases in between. CDR3 residues: CASSSLGTGFGYTF. Here the CDR3 DNA reads TGTGCCAGCAGCTCCTTGGGCACTGGCTTTGGCTACACCTTC.

This clone has ten or more counts. This sequence joins TRBV11-2 and TRBJ1-6; D perhaps matches TRBD1 (5 bases). CDR1 and CDR2 from the germline V gene are SGHAT and FQNNGV. Trimming shortened V by 8 bases and J by 8 bases, and 19 bases separated the two germline ends. This CDR3 spans 15 amino acids. CDR3 protein: CASRRAGKYHSPLHF. CDR3 DNA sequence: TGTGCCAGCCGGAGGGCAGGGAAGTACCATTCACCCCTCCACTTT.

This clone was observed at least ten times. The gene calls are TRBV19 and TRBJ1-5; D ambiguous. The CDR3 loop spans 16 amino acids. CDR1 is LNHDA and CDR2 is SQIVND in the germline V gene (reference sequence). V was clipped by 5 bases and J by 5 bases, with 19 bases between them. The CDR3 protein is CASSYRTPRRDQPQHF. The CDR3 bases are TGTGCCAGTAGTTACCGGACCCCAAGAAGGGATCAGCCCCAGCATTTT.